One and the same sample provided the 17 T cell receptor beta chains below, sequenced in a study of shared clonotypes between healthy human individuals. Profiled with immunoSEQ multiplex PCR; TCRdb holds only in-frame clones, not every one. The table shows 2 million to 2.5 million clones, with 85% to 95% occurring only once. The sample taken for sequencing was naive CD4+ T cells from PBMCs. Subset described: CD45RA+ positively selected. Every receptor here comes from a man younger than 30 in good health. Some clones in this sample may be carry-over from other donors' samples.

The chain couples TRBV18 to TRBJ2-1, with 11 bases aligning to TRBD1. With 4 bases clipped from V and 3 bases from J, the junction kept 2 bases outside the gene matches. This CDR3 has 15 residues. The germline V gene has CDR1 KGHSH and CDR2 LQKENI. The CDR3 DNA sequence: TGTGCCAGCTCACAAGGGACAGGGGGCTACAATGAGCAGTTCTTC. This encodes CASSQGTGGYNEQFF. Full variable domain (remainder filled in from reference TRBV18 and TRBJ2-1): NAGVMQNPRHLVRRRGQEARLRCSPMKGHSHVYWYRQLPEEGLKFMVYLQKENIIDESGMPKERFSAEFPKEGPSILRIQQVVRGDSAAYFCASSQGTGGYNEQFFGPGTRLTVL.

The rearrangement uses TRBV2 and TRBJ2-3; TRBD2 aligns across 14 bases. V dropped 3 bases and J dropped 3; count of bases not matched to a gene: 2. The CDR3 is 16 residues long. Germline assignment: CDR1 SNHLY and CDR2 FYNNEI. CDR3 nucleotides: TGTGCCAGCAGTGAGGGGACTAGCGGGAGTACAGATACGCAGTATTTT. Amino acids: CASSEGTSGSTDTQYF.

The chain carries TRBV7-3 and TRBJ2-1, with 7 bases that match TRBD1. CDR1 and CDR2 (germline): SGHTA, FQGTGA. V was clipped by 5 bases and J by 2 bases; unmatched bases: 12. CDR3 length equals 17 residues. The DNA of the CDR3 is TGTGCCAGCAGCATCAAAGGGGGCCTATCCACCTACAATGAGCAGTTCTTC. This gives the protein CASSIKGGLSTYNEQFF.

V is TRBV15 and J is TRBJ2-7; possibly TRBD2 for D (5 bases). Trimming removed 0 bases at V and 4 bases at J, with 10 bases between. The CDR3 contains 14 residues. CDR1 is LNHNV, CDR2 YYDKDF, per germline (reference sequence). The CDR3 DNA sequence: TGTGCCACCAGCAGAGAGCAAACGGGGTACGAGCAGTACTTC. Its protein is CATSREQTGYEQYF.

The chain uses TRBV15 and TRBJ2-7, with D possibly TRBD1 on 5 matching bases. Germline V gene data show CDR1 as LNHNV and CDR2 as YYDKDF (reference sequence). The V gene lost 3 bases and the J gene lost 7 bases, with 25 bases spanning the gap. The CDR3 is 17 residues long. The CDR3 sequence: CATSRALTDIAHREQYF. The DNA for the CDR3 is TGTGCCACCAGCAGGGCCCTGACAGATATCGCTCACAGGGAGCAGTACTTC. The full variable domain, rest sourced from reference TRBV15 and TRBJ2-7, is DAMVIQNPRYQVTQFGKPVTLSCSQTLNHNVMYWYQQKSSQAPKLLFHYYDKDFNNEADTPDNFQSRRPNTSFCFLDIRSPGLGDTAMYLCATSRALTDIAHREQYFGPGTRLTVT.

J is TRBJ2-1 and V is TRBV5-3, with D perhaps given as TRBD1 or TRBD2 (5 bases each). TRBV5-3 is known as an ORF, though its function is uncertain. Trimming cost V 4 bases and J 7 bases, with 18 bases left between them. The CDR3 runs to 15 residues. The CDR3 is CARSEGRRAKNEQFF. The CDR3 DNA reads as TGTGCCAGAAGCGAGGGGCGGCGGGCCAAAAATGAGCAGTTCTTC.

The chain uses TRBV12-5 and TRBJ2-7; 11 bases fit TRBD2. CDR3 length equals 20 residues. Trimming at V came to 3 bases and at J to 0 bases, leaving 16 bases not matched to a gene. Germline CDR1 and CDR2: LGHNT and FRNRAP. In DNA form, the CDR3 reads TGTGCTAGTGGTTTCACCCCAAGGGGGACTAGCGGCCGGAGCTCCTACGAGCAGTACTTC. Protein: CASGFTPRGTSGRSSYEQYF. Based on the CDR3 plus reference TRBV12-5 and TRBJ2-7, the full variable domain is DARVTQTPRHKVTEMGQEVTMRCQPILGHNTVFWYRQTMMQGLELLAYFRNRAPLDDSGMPKDRFSAEMPDATLATLKIQPSEPRDSAVYFCASGFTPRGTSGRSSYEQYFGPGTRLTVT.

The rearrangement links TRBV28 to TRBJ2-7; 13 nucleotides match TRBD2. The CDR3 is made up of 16 amino acids. Germline CDR1 reads MDHEN; CDR2 reads SYDVKM. Trimming removed 6 bases from V and 5 bases from J; junction bases left unmatched: 10. The CDR3 loop reads CASSPLLAGGPHEQYF. The DNA for the CDR3 is TGTGCCAGCAGCCCCCTACTAGCGGGAGGGCCCCACGAGCAGTACTTC.

The V call is TRBV30, the J call TRBJ1-5, with 8 bases identical to TRBD1. CDR3 length: 18 residues. The germline V gene encodes CDR1 GTSNPN and CDR2 SVGIG (reference sequence). Trimming removed 0 bases from V and 0 bases from J; junction bases left unmatched: 10. CDR3 sequence (DNA): TGTGCCTGGAGTGTGTCGAGGGACAGGATGTATAGCAATCAGCCCCAGCATTTT. It encodes CAWSVSRDRMYSNQPQHF. Drawing the rest from reference TRBV30 and TRBJ1-5, the complete variable domain is SQTIHQWPATLVQPVGSPLSLECTVEGTSNPNLYWYRQAAGRGLQLLFYSVGIGQISSEVPQNLSASRPQDRQFILSSKKLLLSDSGFYLCAWSVSRDRMYSNQPQHFGDGTRLSIL.

Concerning this clone: Different DNA sequences within this sample yield the same CDR3. The chain joins TRBV30 to TRBJ2-3, with a possible D match to TRBD2 (5 bases). Germline V gene lookup returns CDR1 GTSNPN and CDR2 SVGIG (reference sequence). The CDR3 extends over 12 amino acids. Trimming removed 4 bases at V and 3 bases at J, with 8 bases between. The DNA for the CDR3 is TGTGCCTGGACCTCGGGGACAGATACGCAGTATTTT. Its translation is CAWTSGTDTQYF.

This chain uses TRBV28 with TRBJ1-4; 8 nucleotides line up with TRBD1. In germline, CDR1 is MDHEN, CDR2 SYDVKM. The V gene end was trimmed by 4 bases and the J gene end by 4 bases; junction bases not matched to a gene: 5. The CDR3 runs to 15 residues. DNA for the CDR3: TGTGCCAGCAGTTGGACAGGGAACTATAATGAAAAACTGTTTTTT. It encodes CASSWTGNYNEKLFF.

This chain joins TRBV5-1 and TRBJ1-1; weak D call: TRBD1 (6 bases). Deletions cut 0 bases from V and 0 bases from J, with 15 bases between. Germline loops: CDR1 SGHRS, CDR2 YFSETQ. The CDR3 runs 17 residues. CDR3 loop: CASSLARGAPMNTEAFF. The CDR3 coding sequence is TGCGCCAGCAGCTTGGCCAGGGGAGCCCCTATGAACACTGAAGCTTTCTTT.

The rearrangement joins TRBV28 to TRBJ2-7, with TRBD2 identical over 9 bases. CDR3 length: 13 amino acids. The germline gives CDR1 MDHEN, CDR2 SYDVKM. V dropped 5 bases and J dropped 2; count of bases not matched to a gene: 1. The CDR3 protein is CASSAGGTYEQYF. Written as DNA, the CDR3 is TGTGCCAGCAGTGCGGGGGGGACCTACGAGCAGTACTTC.

The genes are TRBV7-6 and TRBJ2-3; unclear D gene. V was shortened by 7 bases and J by 6 bases, with 11 bases between the two germline ends. Germline lookup yields CDR1 SGHVS and CDR2 FNYEAQ. There are 12 residues in the CDR3. DNA for the CDR3: TGTGCCAGCACCCAAAACGGGGATACGCAGTATTTT. Its protein is CASTQNGDTQYF.

The table lists this clone with a count of one. The sample contains more than one DNA sequence encoding this CDR3. The rearrangement joins TRBV6-5 to TRBJ2-1, with 8 bases matching TRBD2. J gave up 3 bases and V 4 bases, and 5 bases lay outside the gene matches. The CDR3 contains 15 residues. The germline V gene has CDR1 MNHEY and CDR2 SVGAGI. The CDR3 DNA follows: TGTGCCAGCAGTTCTCTGGCGGGAGGCTACAATGAGCAGTTCTTC. Amino acids: CASSSLAGGYNEQFF.

The chain uses TRBV5-4 and TRBJ2-2; TRBD1 agrees at 9 bases. The V gene end was trimmed by 2 bases and the J gene end by 5 bases; junction bases not matched to a gene: 7. The germline CDR1 and CDR2 sequences are SGHNT and YYREEE (reference sequence). The CDR3 consists of 16 residues. The CDR3 DNA sequence: TGTGCCAGCAGCTTTAAGGGACAGGGTCTGACCGGGGAGCTGTTTTTT. Translating it yields CASSFKGQGLTGELFF. Supplemented by reference TRBV5-4 and TRBJ2-2, the full variable domain reads ETGVTQSPTHLIKTRGQQVTLRCSSQSGHNTVSWYQQALGQGPQFIFQYYREEENGRGNFPPRFSGLQFPNYSSELNVNALELDDSALYLCASSFKGQGLTGELFFGEGSRLTVL.

The chain combines TRBV14 with TRBJ2-1; D is uncertain. There are 16 residues in the CDR3. Germline CDR1 reads SGHDN; CDR2 reads FVKESK. V lost 3 bases to trimming and J lost 7 bases, with 19 bases between them. The chain's CDR3 is CASSHSSRSLWNEQFF. DNA of the CDR3: TGTGCCAGCAGCCACAGCTCGCGGTCTCTCTGGAATGAGCAGTTCTTC.